This TCR beta chain was recorded in a study of CXCR3-negative and CXCR3-positive naive CD8 T cells (dated by TCRdb to 2018 to 2020). With regard to the full study: In total, roughly 140 million TRB reads were obtained, which works out to roughly 1.5 +/- 0.3 million reads per library. Data from roughly eleven donors, pooled across two independent experiments, went into the diversity and physicochemical repertoire analyses. For the TRBV-TRBJ cluster analysis, the naive subsets came from 5 donors, while the memory cells came from 3 donors.

CDR1 SQVTM and CDR2 ANQGSEA are derived from the germline V gene. The CDR3 numbers 13 residues from cysteine through phenylalanine. Only the protein is available. Going by frequency alone, this clonotype is medium-sized (0.01 to 0.1%); a count is unavailable. This clone's antigen is unknown. For every CD8+ T cell subset, under 350,000 cells were flow-sorted straight into RLT lysis buffer, and each subset was sorted in triplicate. Naive CD8+ T cells were defined stringently as CD45RO-CCR7+CD27+CD95- to exclude memory contaminants. Using standard density gradient centrifugation, peripheral blood mononuclear cells were isolated from buffy coats. A FACSAria III was used to flow-sort naive CD8+ T cells into CXCR3-negative and CXCR3-positive populations. An RNeasy Mini Kit was used to extract total RNA from the sorted cells. Findings and caveats that apply to the study as a whole: Freshly isolated PBMCs were used for most assays because CXCR3 expression partially decreased after cryopreservation. TRB CDR3s from CXCR3-positive naive cells showed higher hydrophobicity (lower Kidera factor 4), lower energy, and higher strength and volume indices than CXCR3-negative naive cells. Within the same donor, TRBV-TRBJ usage looked similar between naive CXCR3-negative and CXCR3-positive cells, but memory cells had distinct patterns. Comparably high repertoire diversity was found in both naive subsets, whereas much lower repertoire diversity was found in memory CD8+ T cells. Because surface CD5, which is linked to self-reactivity in mice, was comparable between the naive subsets, TCR interaction strength was also inferred from TRB CDR3 physicochemical properties.

The run used a NextSeq 550. The Human TCR Profiling Kit (MiLaboratory) was used to prepare UMI-labeled 5' RACE TRB cDNA libraries. cDNA synthesis used the entire amount of extracted RNA, and PCR amplification then used the entire amount of cDNA produced. Libraries were prepared in parallel with an identical number of PCR cycles. Processing in the source paper ran as follows. MIGEC and MiXCR extracted about 53,000 +/- 10,000 unique UMI-labeled TRB cDNA molecules per library, requiring at least two reads per UMI. Each library averaged 40,000 +/- 10,000 functional in-frame TRB CDR3 nucleotide clonotypes without stop codons. After downsampling to 5000 UMI-labeled TRB molecules per sample, diversity metrics such as normalized Shannon-Wiener and Chao1 were calculated in VDJtools. For the central five CDR3 residues, VDJtools calculated physicochemical properties weighted by clonotype size, namely interaction energy, strength, volume and Kidera factor 4. TCRdb reprocessed the public reads and reports one entry per CDR3 protein sequence, without DNA. These V and J calls are TCRdb output, not the study's own analysis. The sample's own table lists 4,000 or so distinct CDR3 sequences. The ten largest make up approximately 1.7% of the sample.

The chain is encoded by TRBV29-1 joined to TRBJ2-7; lacking DNA, the TRBD1 call made by TCRdb goes unchecked. What was sequenced was naive CXCR3- CD8+ T cells from blood. Interpreted using the paper, the cell subset or site label stands for: CD45RO-CCR7+CD27+CD95- naive CD8+ T cells lacking CXCR3 (TNR3-). This receptor was taken from a human donor in good health. Some clones in this sample may be carry-over from other donors' samples. CDR3 sequence: CSVRDGNSYEQYF.